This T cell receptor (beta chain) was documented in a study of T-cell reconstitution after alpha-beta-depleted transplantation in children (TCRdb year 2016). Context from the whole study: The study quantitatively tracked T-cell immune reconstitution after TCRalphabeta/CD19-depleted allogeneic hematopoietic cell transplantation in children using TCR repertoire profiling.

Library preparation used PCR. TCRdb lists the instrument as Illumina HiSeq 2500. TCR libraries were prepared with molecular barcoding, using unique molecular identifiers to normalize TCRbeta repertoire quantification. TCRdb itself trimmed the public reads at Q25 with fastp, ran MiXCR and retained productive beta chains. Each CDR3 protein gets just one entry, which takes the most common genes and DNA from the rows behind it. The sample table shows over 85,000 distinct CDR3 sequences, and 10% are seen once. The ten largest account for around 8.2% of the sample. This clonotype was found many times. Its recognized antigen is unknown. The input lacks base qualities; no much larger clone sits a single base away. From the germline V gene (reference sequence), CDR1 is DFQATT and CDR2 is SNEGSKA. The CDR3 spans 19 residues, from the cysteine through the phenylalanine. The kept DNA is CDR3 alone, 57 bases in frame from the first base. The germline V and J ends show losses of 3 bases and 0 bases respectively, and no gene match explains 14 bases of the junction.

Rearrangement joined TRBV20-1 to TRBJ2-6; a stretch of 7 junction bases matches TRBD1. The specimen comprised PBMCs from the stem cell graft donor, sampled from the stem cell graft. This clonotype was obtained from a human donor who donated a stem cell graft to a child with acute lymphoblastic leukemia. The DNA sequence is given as TGCAGTGCTAGGGTCCCAGTCGGCAGGGGGTTCTCTGGGGCCAACGTCCTGACTTTC. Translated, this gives CSARVPVGRGFSGANVLTF.